The 10 T cell receptor beta chains listed next were all sequenced from one sample in a study of glioma-infiltrating T cells after dendritic cell vaccination. Measured with immunoSEQ multiplex PCR; TCRdb has only the in-frame clones, and not every one. The sample carries about 65,000 clones, approximately 86% recorded once. As to time point: after dendritic cell vaccination, including at tumor progression/relapse. This specimen was blood, taken after dendritic cell vaccination. The receptors were gathered from a human donor with glioblastoma.

J is TRBJ2-5 and V is TRBV29-1; TRBD1 aligns across 8 bases. J was trimmed by 4 bases and V by 3 bases; bases with no gene match: 4. Germline V gene data show CDR1 as SQVTM and CDR2 as ANQGSEA. The CDR3 spans 13 residues. CDR3 in DNA: TGCAGCGTTGATGTCAGGGGGCCAGAGACCCAGTACTTC. Its translation: CSVDVRGPETQYF.

The gene calls are TRBV12-2 and TRBJ1-3. TRBV12-2 is designated a pseudogene. The CDR3 runs to 12 residues. CDR3 nucleotides: TGTGCAAGTCGCTTCGGGGGAAACACCATATATTTT. This translates into CASRFGGNTIYF.

This clone was seen only a few times. This chain joins TRBV18 and TRBJ2-5, with TRBD1 matching over 7 bases. CDR3 length: 15 amino acids. Unmatched junction bases numbered 12, after V lost 6 bases and J lost 5 bases. The germline V gene has CDR1 KGHSH and CDR2 LQKENI. The CDR3, as DNA: TGTGCCAGCTCGGCCGGGACGGCCAGGGGGGAGACCCAGTACTTC. Translated, it gives CASSAGTARGETQYF. The full variable domain, rest sourced from reference TRBV18 and TRBJ2-5, is NAGVMQNPRHLVRRRGQEARLRCSPMKGHSHVYWYRQLPEEGLKFMVYLQKENIIDESGMPKERFSAEFPKEGPSILRIQQVVRGDSAAYFCASSAGTARGETQYFGPGTRLLVL.

In this sample, this clone turned up a few times. The V gene is TRBV13, the J gene TRBJ2-1; TRBD2 matches 8 bases. Trimming cost V 0 bases and J 7 bases; bases outside gene matches: 5. The CDR3 length is 15 residues. Germline values: CDR1 PRHDT, CDR2 FYEKMQ (reference sequence). CDR3: CASSLGLAVGNEQFF. The CDR3 DNA is TGTGCCAGCAGCTTAGGACTAGCGGTGGGAAATGAGCAGTTCTTC.

The chain couples TRBV9 to TRBJ2-3; D is undetermined. Germline CDR1 and CDR2: SGDLS and YYNGEE. This CDR3 spans 14 amino acids. Trimming removed 0 bases at V and 2 bases at J, with 7 bases between. The CDR3 DNA reads as TGTGCCAGCAGCGTAGGAGAGGTCACAGATACGCAGTATTTT. It codes for CASSVGEVTDTQYF.

CDR3: CASSVRGLAATYEQYF. The CDR3, as DNA: TGTGCCAGCAGCGTCCGGGGACTAGCGGCTACCTACGAGCAGTACTTC. The chain is built from TRBV9 and TRBJ2-7; 11 bases match TRBD2. With V trimmed by 2 bases and J by 2 bases, 6 bases remained unmatched. The CDR3 length is 16 residues. Germline-derived CDR1 and CDR2 are SGDLS and YYNGEE.

The CDR3 DNA follows: TGTGCCAGCAGATCCGGGACAGGAAATCAGCCCCAGCATTTT. Translated, it gives CASRSGTGNQPQHF. The chain joins TRBV7-2 to TRBJ1-5, with 8 bases identical to TRBD1. Germline V gene sequence: CDR1 SGHTA, CDR2 FQGNSA. The CDR3 extends over 14 amino acids. Trimming removed 6 bases from V and 4 bases from J; junction bases left unmatched: 5.

The chain has TRBV5-1 and TRBJ2-5; 9 bases are a match to TRBD1. V lost 4 bases, J lost 4 bases, and 8 bases stayed unmatched. Germline V gene lookup returns CDR1 SGHRS and CDR2 YFSETQ. The CDR3 spans 15 residues. CDR3 sequence: CASSQTTGGPETQYF. For the CDR3, the DNA is TGCGCCAGCAGCCAGACTACAGGGGGCCCAGAGACCCAGTACTTC. Supplemented by reference TRBV5-1 and TRBJ2-5, the full variable domain reads KAGVTQTPRYLIKTRGQQVTLSCSPISGHRSVSWYQQTPGQGLQFLFEYFSETQRNKGNFPGRFSGRQFSNSRSEMNVSTLELGDSALYLCASSQTTGGPETQYFGPGTRLLVL.

V gene TRBV30 combines with J gene TRBJ2-3; D uncertain. V dropped 0 bases and J dropped 3 bases, with 7 bases sitting between them. This CDR3 contains 13 residues. Germline loops: CDR1 GTSNPN, CDR2 SVGIG (reference sequence). The CDR3 DNA reads as TGTGCCTGGAGTGTAAGAGGAACAGATACGCAGTATTTT. Residues: CAWSVRGTDTQYF.

The chain employs TRBV5-6 and TRBJ1-5; TRBD1 aligns across 8 bases. Germline V gives CDR1 SGHDT, CDR2 YYEEEE. The CDR3 is 16 amino acids. V was clipped by 2 bases and J by 1 base; unmatched bases: 5. CDR3 in amino acids: CASSFSGGGSNQPQHF. Written as DNA, the CDR3 is TGTGCCAGCAGCTTCTCAGGGGGCGGGAGCAATCAGCCCCAGCATTTT.